Only one count was recorded for the clone carrying this T cell receptor (beta chain). V lost 7 bases and J lost 1; bases outside the gene matches: 7. The CDR3 sequence is 14 residues long. Germline V gives CDR1 SNHLY, CDR2 FYNNEI. This specimen comes from a study of shared clonotypes between healthy human individuals. Naive CD8 cells lacked CD45RO, underwent positive selection for CCR7 and left out terminally differentiated effector memory CD45RA+ cells. This table comes from immunoSEQ multiplex PCR, and its TCRdb copy is limited to in-frame clones, with some not included. Found here are approximately 650,000 clones, roughly 96% of them singletons; the top ten hold roughly 0.1%.

The sample comprised naive CD8+ T cells sorted from blood. V and J are TRBV2 and TRBJ2-7, with 7 bases aligning to TRBD2. This clonotype was obtained from a woman between 25 and 40 years old in good health. Here the CDR3 reads CASKREGRSYEQYF. CDR3 sequence (DNA): TGTGCCAGCAAGCGGGAAGGGAGGTCCTACGAGCAGTACTTC. The whole variable domain, filled in from reference TRBV2 and TRBJ2-7, reads EPEVTQTPSHQVTQMGQEVILRCVPISNHLYFYWYRQILGQKVEFLVSFYNNEISEKSEIFDDQFSVERPDGSNFTLKIRSTKLEDSAMYFCASKREGRSYEQYFGPGTRLTVT.